This T cell receptor beta chain appears in the sequencing data of a study of vaccination and CD4 T cells after COVID-19. Study outcomes and limitations: No early post-infection timepoints were studied, and convalescent patients studied were relatively few.

With regard to this clonotype: Its antigen is unknown.

An Oncomine TCR Beta short-read assay was used to sequence the DNA from cultured CD4+ T cells. From CD4+ T cells that had been cultured, genomic DNA was extracted. MiXCR was run by TCRdb on the PCR reads, yielding one entry per CDR3 protein. The data contain about 20,000 distinct CDR3 sequences, around a third of them singletons. Time point described: late sampling 161 to 241 days after vaccination in three convalescent patients. Treatment noted: roughly nine-day PBMC culture with coronavirus spike peptide pools or control peptides (ViraFEST assay). Per the germline V gene, CDR1 is SGHTA and CDR2 is FQGTGA. This CDR3 has 13 residues. V gave up 5 bases and J gave up 8 bases, with 15 bases separating them.

This chain links TRBV7-3 with TRBJ1-2, with D perhaps TRBD1 (6 bases). The source of this sequence is a human donor who had recovered from COVID-19. The material sequenced was CD4+ T cells from blood, cultured in vitro, taken about 7 months after SARS-CoV-2 vaccination. CDR3 coding DNA: TGTGCCAGCAGCCTCGGGGGGGGGCTCGGCTACACCTTC. It codes for CASSLGGGLGYTF.